This is a list of T cell receptor beta chains from one sample in a study of shared clonotypes between healthy human individuals. Generated by immunoSEQ multiplex PCR, the TCRdb table keeps only in-frame clones and is missing some. Of hundreds of thousands of clones listed, roughly 95% are singletons. Sequencing used naive CD4+ T cells sorted from blood. The source is a woman between 25 and 40 years old in good health. CDR3s include the opening cysteine and the closing phenylalanine or tryptophan. The order of the fields is V gene, clone size, J gene, CDR3 length, D gene, CDR3 protein, CDR3 DNA. D genes are given only for firm matches. Where a row states a size, it is once, few, many or the class of an expanded clone; other rows omit it.

V gene: TRBV5-1; clone size: -; J gene: TRBJ2-7; CDR3 length: 13; D gene: TRBD2; CDR3 protein: CASSREGNYEQYF; CDR3 DNA: TGCGCCAGCAGCAGGGAGGGAAACTACGAGCAGTACTTC
V gene: TRBV5-1; clone size: -; J gene: TRBJ2-7; CDR3 length: 14; D gene: -; CDR3 protein: CASSVPGSPYEQYF; CDR3 DNA: TGCGCCAGCAGCGTCCCGGGATCCCCCTACGAGCAGTACTTC
V gene: TRBV4-1; clone size: -; J gene: TRBJ2-7; CDR3 length: 17; D gene: -; CDR3 protein: CASSQGPGKTLNYEQYF; CDR3 DNA: TGCGCCAGCAGCCAAGGTCCGGGGAAGACCTTAAACTACGAGCAGTACTTC
V gene: TRBV28; clone size: -; J gene: TRBJ2-7; CDR3 length: 19; D gene: TRBD2; CDR3 protein: CASSTPGLAGAGALYEQYF; CDR3 DNA: TGTGCCAGCAGTACCCCGGGACTAGCGGGAGCGGGGGCCCTTTACGAGCAGTACTTC
V gene: TRBV7-9; clone size: -; J gene: TRBJ1-4; CDR3 length: 14; D gene: TRBD1; CDR3 protein: CASSFDRVNEKLFF; CDR3 DNA: TGTGCCAGCAGTTTTGACAGGGTAAATGAAAAACTGTTTTTT
V gene: TRBV2; clone size: -; J gene: TRBJ2-2; CDR3 length: 12; D gene: -; CDR3 protein: CASSDGDGELFF; CDR3 DNA: TGTGCCAGCAGTGATGGCGACGGGGAGCTGTTTTTT
V gene: TRBV5-4; clone size: -; J gene: TRBJ2-5; CDR3 length: 15; D gene: TRBD2; CDR3 protein: CASSKTSAYQETQYF; CDR3 DNA: TGTGCCAGCAGCAAGACTAGCGCGTACCAAGAGACCCAGTACTTC
V gene: TRBV7-9; clone size: -; J gene: TRBJ2-5; CDR3 length: 14; D gene: -; CDR3 protein: CASSPEGVRGTQYF; CDR3 DNA: TGTGCCAGCAGCCCGGAAGGGGTCAGGGGGACCCAGTACTTC
V gene: TRBV19; clone size: -; J gene: TRBJ1-2; CDR3 length: 13; D gene: TRBD1; CDR3 protein: CASYGRGREGYTF; CDR3 DNA: TGTGCCAGTTACGGCAGGGGGAGAGAGGGCTACACCTTC
V gene: TRBV27; clone size: -; J gene: TRBJ2-7; CDR3 length: 15; D gene: TRBD1; CDR3 protein: CASRKNRDRRNEQYF; CDR3 DNA: TGTGCCAGCAGAAAAAACCGGGACAGGAGGAACGAGCAGTACTTC
V gene: TRBV6-1; clone size: -; J gene: TRBJ2-3; CDR3 length: 12; D gene: -; CDR3 protein: CASSGRTDTQYF; CDR3 DNA: TGTGCCAGCAGTGGGCGGACGGATACGCAGTATTTT
V gene: TRBV29-1; clone size: -; J gene: TRBJ2-1; CDR3 length: 13; D gene: TRBD2; CDR3 protein: CSVLAPLLNEQFF; CDR3 DNA: TGCAGCGTACTAGCGCCCTTGTTGAATGAGCAGTTCTTC
V gene: TRBV5-6; clone size: -; J gene: TRBJ1-6; CDR3 length: 14; D gene: -; CDR3 protein: CASSDYDSNSPLHF; CDR3 DNA: TGTGCCAGCAGCGACTATGACAGCAATTCACCCCTCCACTTT
V gene: TRBV20-1; clone size: -; J gene: TRBJ2-5; CDR3 length: 11; D gene: -; CDR3 protein: CSVAVAETQYF; CDR3 DNA: TGCAGTGTAGCGGTGGCGGAGACCCAGTACTTC
V gene: TRBV5-1; clone size: -; J gene: TRBJ1-5; CDR3 length: 14; D gene: -; CDR3 protein: CASSLSGGNQPQHF; CDR3 DNA: TGCGCCAGCAGCTTATCGGGGGGCAATCAGCCCCAGCATTTT
V gene: TRBV18; clone size: -; J gene: TRBJ1-2; CDR3 length: 15; D gene: -; CDR3 protein: CASSPETGMNYGYTF; CDR3 DNA: TGTGCCAGCTCACCGGAGACGGGGATGAACTATGGCTACACCTTC
V gene: TRBV28; clone size: -; J gene: TRBJ2-5; CDR3 length: 14; D gene: TRBD2; CDR3 protein: CASSQAAGEETQYF; CDR3 DNA: TGTGCCAGCAGTCAGGCGGCGGGAGAAGAGACCCAGTACTTC
V gene: TRBV18; clone size: -; J gene: TRBJ1-1; CDR3 length: 14; D gene: TRBD1; CDR3 protein: CASSPLQGDTEAFF; CDR3 DNA: TGTGCCAGCTCACCTTTACAGGGGGACACTGAAGCTTTCTTT
V gene: TRBV28; clone size: -; J gene: TRBJ2-1; CDR3 length: 16; D gene: TRBD2; CDR3 protein: CASEVGGLADYNEQFF; CDR3 DNA: TGTGCCAGCGAGGTTGGCGGACTAGCGGACTACAATGAGCAGTTCTTC
V gene: TRBV27; clone size: -; J gene: TRBJ2-7; CDR3 length: 15; D gene: -; CDR3 protein: CASSFSTASSYEQYF; CDR3 DNA: TGTGCCAGCAGTTTCAGTACTGCAAGCTCCTACGAGCAGTACTTC
V gene: TRBV6-1; clone size: -; J gene: TRBJ2-7; CDR3 length: 13; D gene: TRBD1; CDR3 protein: CASSGQGTYEQYF; CDR3 DNA: TGTGCCAGCAGCGGACAGGGAACCTACGAGCAGTACTTC
V gene: TRBV5-1; clone size: once; J gene: TRBJ2-7; CDR3 length: 17; D gene: TRBD2; CDR3 protein: CASSLGPLAGTSYEQYF; CDR3 DNA: TGCGCCAGCAGCTTGGGGCCGCTAGCGGGCACCTCCTACGAGCAGTACTTC
V gene: TRBV7-9; clone size: few; J gene: TRBJ1-1; CDR3 length: 14; D gene: -; CDR3 protein: CASRLSQGNTEAFF; CDR3 DNA: TGTGCCAGCAGACTATCACAGGGGAACACTGAAGCTTTCTTT
V gene: TRBV4-1; clone size: -; J gene: TRBJ1-2; CDR3 length: 18; D gene: TRBD1; CDR3 protein: CASSQDLGYNRGGYGYTF; CDR3 DNA: TGCGCCAGCAGCCAAGATTTGGGCTATAACAGGGGAGGCTATGGCTACACCTTC
V gene: TRBV7-9; clone size: -; J gene: TRBJ2-3; CDR3 length: 14; D gene: -; CDR3 protein: CASSLDVGPDTQYF; CDR3 DNA: TGTGCCAGCAGCTTAGACGTGGGGCCAGATACGCAGTATTTT
V gene: TRBV27; clone size: -; J gene: TRBJ2-5; CDR3 length: 15; D gene: -; CDR3 protein: CASSRTSSAQETQYF; CDR3 DNA: TGTGCCAGCAGTCGGACTTCTAGCGCCCAAGAGACCCAGTACTTC
V gene: TRBV19; clone size: -; J gene: TRBJ2-5; CDR3 length: 14; D gene: TRBD1; CDR3 protein: CASSTHRGEETQYF; CDR3 DNA: TGTGCCAGTAGTACCCACAGGGGCGAGGAGACCCAGTACTTC
V gene: TRBV27; clone size: -; J gene: TRBJ2-7; CDR3 length: 11; D gene: -; CDR3 protein: CASSSPYEQYF; CDR3 DNA: TGTGCCAGCAGTTCTCCCTACGAGCAGTACTTC
V gene: TRBV5-1; clone size: -; J gene: TRBJ2-2; CDR3 length: 16; D gene: -; CDR3 protein: CASSLNPTGNTGELFF; CDR3 DNA: TGCGCCAGCAGCCTAAATCCAACAGGGAACACCGGGGAGCTGTTTTTT
V gene: TRBV28; clone size: -; J gene: TRBJ2-7; CDR3 length: 15; D gene: -; CDR3 protein: CASSITTYSSYEQYF; CDR3 DNA: TGTGCCAGCAGTATAACTACTTACAGCTCCTACGAGCAGTACTTC
V gene: TRBV9; clone size: once; J gene: TRBJ2-1; CDR3 length: 15; D gene: -; CDR3 protein: CASSVVLGSGGEQFF; CDR3 DNA: TGTGCCAGCAGCGTAGTTCTGGGATCCGGGGGTGAGCAGTTCTTC
V gene: TRBV7-9; clone size: -; J gene: TRBJ2-7; CDR3 length: 15; D gene: -; CDR3 protein: CASSLANRGPHEQYF; CDR3 DNA: TGTGCCAGCAGCTTAGCTAATCGGGGGCCCCACGAGCAGTACTTC
V gene: TRBV15; clone size: -; J gene: TRBJ2-3; CDR3 length: 15; D gene: -; CDR3 protein: CATSRDRDTTDTQYF; CDR3 DNA: TGTGCCACCAGCAGAGACAGGGACACCACAGATACGCAGTATTTT
V gene: TRBV28; clone size: -; J gene: TRBJ2-5; CDR3 length: 13; D gene: -; CDR3 protein: CASSLGGLETQYF; CDR3 DNA: TGTGCCAGCAGTTTGGGGGGACTGGAGACCCAGTACTTC
V gene: TRBV7-9; clone size: -; J gene: TRBJ1-1; CDR3 length: 13; D gene: -; CDR3 protein: CASSREGITEAFF; CDR3 DNA: TGTGCCAGCAGCCGTGAGGGGATCACTGAAGCTTTCTTT
V gene: TRBV4-1; clone size: -; J gene: TRBJ2-1; CDR3 length: 16; D gene: -; CDR3 protein: CASSPETGVVDNEQFF; CDR3 DNA: TGCGCCAGCAGCCCAGAGACAGGAGTGGTTGACAATGAGCAGTTCTTC
V gene: TRBV7-9; clone size: once; J gene: TRBJ2-3; CDR3 length: 14; D gene: TRBD1; CDR3 protein: CASSLDRGTDTQYF; CDR3 DNA: TGTGCCAGCAGCTTAGACAGGGGGACAGATACGCAGTATTTT
V gene: TRBV18; clone size: -; J gene: TRBJ1-5; CDR3 length: 14; D gene: -; CDR3 protein: CASSPRSGEQPQHF; CDR3 DNA: TGTGCCAGCTCACCCCGCTCGGGTGAACAGCCCCAGCATTTT
V gene: TRBV5-1; clone size: -; J gene: TRBJ2-5; CDR3 length: 13; D gene: TRBD1; CDR3 protein: CASSFGQEETQYF; CDR3 DNA: TGCGCCAGCAGCTTCGGACAGGAAGAGACCCAGTACTTC
V gene: TRBV5-8; clone size: once; J gene: TRBJ2-5; CDR3 length: 15; D gene: TRBD2; CDR3 protein: CASSFQAGEVVTQYF; CDR3 DNA: TGTGCCAGCAGCTTTCAAGCGGGGGAGGTAGTGACCCAGTACTTC
V gene: TRBV7-9; clone size: -; J gene: TRBJ2-1; CDR3 length: 15; D gene: -; CDR3 protein: CASGSAGLSYNEQFF; CDR3 DNA: TGTGCCAGCGGGTCAGCGGGCCTTTCCTACAATGAGCAGTTCTTC
V gene: TRBV27; clone size: -; J gene: TRBJ2-7; CDR3 length: 17; D gene: TRBD2; CDR3 protein: CASGRGLAGVPPLEQYF; CDR3 DNA: TGTGCCAGCGGGAGAGGGTTAGCGGGAGTTCCCCCCCTAGAGCAGTACTTC
V gene: TRBV4-1; clone size: once; J gene: TRBJ2-5; CDR3 length: 15; D gene: TRBD1; CDR3 protein: CASSRGQAEGETQYF; CDR3 DNA: TGCGCCAGCAGCCGGGGACAGGCGGAGGGGGAGACCCAGTACTTC
V gene: TRBV28; clone size: -; J gene: TRBJ1-1; CDR3 length: 13; D gene: TRBD1; CDR3 protein: CASSLDRDTEAFF; CDR3 DNA: TGTGCCAGCAGTCTTGACAGGGACACTGAAGCTTTCTTT
V gene: TRBV4-2; clone size: -; J gene: TRBJ2-1; CDR3 length: 17; D gene: TRBD2; CDR3 protein: CASSQDLGTSAYNEQFF; CDR3 DNA: TGTGCCAGCAGCCAAGATTTGGGGACTAGTGCCTACAATGAGCAGTTCTTC
V gene: TRBV4-1; clone size: once; J gene: TRBJ2-6; CDR3 length: 18; D gene: TRBD2; CDR3 protein: CASSQGPAGGYGANVLTF; CDR3 DNA: TGCGCCAGCAGCCAAGGCCCAGCGGGAGGGTATGGGGCCAACGTCCTGACTTTC
V gene: TRBV30; clone size: once; J gene: TRBJ2-1; CDR3 length: 14; D gene: TRBD2; CDR3 protein: CAWSVAGVGEEQFF; CDR3 DNA: TGTGCCTGGAGTGTAGCGGGAGTAGGGGAAGAGCAGTTCTTC